This TCR beta chain was captured in a study of T cell responses to AZD1222 COVID-19 vaccine. Across the study: Pooled together were second doses at about 4 or about 12 weeks.

The CDR3 is 13 amino acids. CDR1 is SGHDN and CDR2 is FVKESK in the germline V gene. V was pared by 1 base and J by 9 bases, with 13 bases between. About this clone: Its antigen is unknown.

The method was immunoSEQ multiplex PCR; TCRdb's version includes in-frame clones alone and lacks a portion of them. This table holds some 170,000 clones, roughly 93% found once. Points from the study as a whole: Reportedly, close to half of spike-specific TCRs are directed against unmutated variant regions. Spike-specific TCR breadth and depth went up after people got two AZD1222 doses. In a largely white British group with more females than males, clonal diversity was possibly underestimated.

The TCR was taken from an adult in good health. The chain combines TRBV14 with TRBJ2-7; perhaps TRBD1 as D (5 bases). This specimen was peripheral blood, taken on day 0 of AZD1222 vaccination. In DNA form, the CDR3 reads TGTGCCAGCAGCCAAGCCTCGCCAGGGCGGCAGTACTTC. Its protein is CASSQASPGRQYF. Full variable domain (rest looked up from reference TRBV14 and TRBJ2-7): EAGVTQFPSHSVIEKGQTVTLRCDPISGHDNLYWYRRVMGKEIKFLLHFVKESKQDESGMPNNRFLAERTGGTYSTLKVQPAELEDSGVYFCASSQASPGRQYFGPGTRLTVT.